This T cell receptor beta chain was sequenced for a study of CD8 T cells in ankylosing spondylitis. This clonotype was counted ten times or more. The antigen is not known. The study's findings and limits: Clones linked to disease were reported to show significant enrichment in matched ankylosing spondylitis synovial fluid. Peripheral blood samples showed relatively rare disease-linked clones, and these clones were CD8+.

TCR beta libraries were made by quantitative 5'-RACE with molecular barcodes. TCRdb reprocessed the 5' RACE reads with MiXCR, giving one entry per CDR3 protein. The sample holds 36,000 or so distinct CDR3 sequences, about 6.3% seen once. V was clipped by 8 bases and J by 13 bases, with 9 bases between them. The CDR3 is made up of 9 amino acids. The germline CDR1 and CDR2 sequences are MNHEY and SMNVEV (reference sequence). This receptor was taken from a male donor with ankylosing spondylitis or in good health (not recorded which). The material sequenced was blood, either unsorted or a sorted T cell fraction (not recorded which). The gene calls are TRBV27 and TRBJ2-1; D is tentatively TRBD1 or TRBD2 (5 bases each). In DNA form, the CDR3 reads TGTGCCAGCCGCCGGGGCCAGTTCTTC. Residues: CASRRGQFF.